One and the same sample provided the 30 T cell receptor beta chains below, sequenced in a study of T cells after yellow fever vaccination. TCRdb analysed the 5' RACE reads with MiXCR anew, one entry per CDR3 protein. The table shows 500,000 to 650,000 distinct CDR3 sequences, with approximately 16% occurring only once. This specimen consisted of PBMCs, obtained 5 days after the first yellow fever vaccination. All receptors come from a man aged 18 to 35 who received the YFV17D yellow fever vaccine.

This clonotype was counted between two and nine times. The rearrangement joins TRBV14 to TRBJ2-1; TRBD1 matches 10 bases. The CDR3 covers 16 residues. Germline CDR1 is SGHDN and CDR2 is FVKESK. V gave up 2 bases and J gave up 8 bases; unmatched junction bases: 9. For the CDR3, the DNA is TGTGCCAGCAGCCAACTTGGGACAGGGGTAATCCATGAGCAGTTCTTC. Translation: CASSQLGTGVIHEQFF. The whole variable domain, remainder taken from reference TRBV14 and TRBJ2-1, is EAGVTQFPSHSVIEKGQTVTLRCDPISGHDNLYWYRRVMGKEIKFLLHFVKESKQDESGMPNNRFLAERTGGTYSTLKVQPAELEDSGVYFCASSQLGTGVIHEQFFGPGTRLTVL.

This chain uses TRBV4-3 with TRBJ1-1; a weak D match, TRBD1 (5 bases). The germline CDR1 and CDR2 sequences are LGHNA and YSLEER. With 4 bases removed from V and 0 bases from J, the gap between germline ends came to 12 bases. This CDR3 is built from 15 residues. The CDR3 reads CASSPEGTVNTEAFF. The CDR3 DNA is TGCGCCAGCAGCCCCGAAGGGACTGTGAACACTGAAGCTTTCTTT.

There are a few counts of this clonotype. The chain recombines TRBV25-1 with TRBJ2-1; 9 nucleotides line up with TRBD1. Germline assignment: CDR1 MGHDK and CDR2 SYGVNS. Trimming at V came to 4 bases and at J to 7 bases, leaving 2 bases not matched to a gene. The CDR3 consists of 13 residues. CDR3 loop: CASSGDRANEQFF. The CDR3 DNA reads TGTGCCAGCAGTGGGGACAGGGCTAATGAGCAGTTCTTC.

The genes are TRBV4-1 and TRBJ2-2; 7 positions match TRBD2. The CDR3 loop spans 15 amino acids. Germline loops: CDR1 MGHRA, CDR2 YSYEKL. Trimming at V came to 2 bases and at J to 6 bases, leaving 6 bases not matched to a gene. The CDR3 sequence: CASSQISRGAGELFF. The CDR3 DNA sequence: TGCGCCAGCAGCCAAATTTCCCGGGGGGCCGGGGAGCTGTTTTTT.

The rearrangement uses TRBV28 and TRBJ1-5; 8 bases line up with TRBD1. This CDR3 region has 16 residues. J was trimmed by 2 bases and V by 6 bases; bases with no gene match: 9. Germline V gene lookup returns CDR1 MDHEN and CDR2 SYDVKM. For the CDR3, the DNA is TGTGCCAGCAGCCAGCAGGGGGCGAGGGGCAATCAGCCCCAGCATTTT. Encoded protein: CASSQQGARGNQPQHF.

This clonotype was found a few times. The chain carries TRBV20-1 and TRBJ1-2; tentatively, D is TRBD1 (6 bases). The germline gives CDR1 DFQATT, CDR2 SNEGSKA (reference sequence). Deletions cut 4 bases from V and 0 bases from J, with 12 bases between. The CDR3 is 14 residues long. The CDR3 DNA sequence: TGCAGTGCTACCCGACAGGCTACTAACTATGGCTACACCTTC. Translated: CSATRQATNYGYTF.

The CDR3 DNA reads TGTGCCAGCAGTCGGGACAGGGGGCGGTACTTC. Translation: CASSRDRGRYF. The chain is built from TRBV6-1 and TRBJ2-4; 12 bases align to TRBD1. CDR3 size: 11 residues. The V gene end was trimmed by 5 bases and the J gene end by 15 bases; junction bases not matched to a gene: 2. Germline V gene data show CDR1 as MNHNS and CDR2 as SASEGT.

In this sample, this clonotype turned up a few times. This chain links TRBV12-3 or TRBV12-4 with TRBJ1-6, with 9 bases lining up with TRBD1. V trimming: 4 bases; J trimming: 7 bases; junction bases outside the gene matches: 2. CDR3 length: 14 residues. This chain's CDR3 is CASSYGQGNSPLHF. CDR3 DNA: TGTGCCAGCAGTTACGGACAGGGGAATTCACCCCTCCACTTT.

The rearrangement joins TRBV6-1 to TRBJ1-2; 10 nucleotides agree with TRBD1. The CDR3 runs 15 residues. CDR1 and CDR2 (germline): MNHNS, SASEGT. The ends lost 6 bases at V and 5 bases at J; junction bases unmatched: 9. CDR3 loop: CASSPMTGGDYGYTF. CDR3 sequence (DNA): TGTGCCAGCAGCCCTATGACAGGGGGCGATTATGGCTACACCTTC.

This clonotype came up many times. The gene calls are TRBV4-3 and TRBJ1-2; no reliable D call. V lost 1 base, J lost 4 bases, and 16 bases lay in between. Germline lookup yields CDR1 LGHNA and CDR2 YSLEER. The CDR3 is 16 amino acids. DNA for the CDR3: TGCGCCAGCAGCCAAGGGTCAACCCCCGAGGGCTATGGCTACACCTTC. It is translated as CASSQGSTPEGYGYTF.

J is TRBJ2-1 and V is TRBV4-1; unclear D gene. CDR1 and CDR2 from the germline V gene are MGHRA and YSYEKL. With 2 bases removed from V and 0 bases from J, the gap between germline ends came to 11 bases. The CDR3 spans 16 residues. CDR3 sequence reads: CASSQIGRGSYNEQFF. In DNA form, the CDR3 reads TGCGCCAGCAGCCAAATTGGCCGTGGCTCCTACAATGAGCAGTTCTTC.

This clonotype was seen more than once but under ten times. This sequence joins TRBV20-1 and TRBJ2-7, with 10 bases aligning to TRBD2. This CDR3 contains 13 residues. Per the germline V gene, CDR1 is DFQATT and CDR2 is SNEGSKA (reference sequence). V lost 5 bases and J lost 7; bases outside the gene matches: 8. The CDR3 DNA is TGCAGTGCTCGAGGGGCACTAGCGGGGGAGCAGTACGTC. Its translation: CSARGALAGEQYV.

This clonotype was found a few times. The chain employs TRBV20-1 and TRBJ2-7, with 8 bases aligning to TRBD2. CDR3 size: 15 residues. CDR1 DFQATT and CDR2 SNEGSKA come from the germline V gene (reference sequence). V lost 0 bases, J lost 3 bases, and 7 bases stayed unmatched. The CDR3 region has the DNA TGCAGTGCTAGAGATGGGCGGGGGGCCAACTACGAGCAGTACTTC. Residues: CSARDGRGANYEQYF.

Only a few counts were recorded for this clonotype. The chain carries TRBV24-1 and TRBJ2-5; 12 positions agree with TRBD1. CDR1 and CDR2 from the germline V gene are KGHDR and SFDVKD. V gave up 5 bases and J gave up 5 bases; unmatched junction bases: 8. CDR3 length: 16 amino acids. CDR3 loop: CATSVPGTGGGETQYF. Here the CDR3 DNA reads TGTGCCACCAGTGTCCCAGGGACAGGGGGCGGCGAGACCCAGTACTTC.

In this sample, this clonotype turned up a few times. The chain has TRBV5-1 and TRBJ2-2, with D tentatively TRBD2 (6 bases). This CDR3 is built from 16 residues. Between the trimmed V and J ends, which lost 4 bases and 1 base, there was a span of 14 bases. The germline V gene encodes CDR1 SGHRS and CDR2 YFSETQ. The CDR3 region has the DNA TGCGCCAGCAGCCCGAATCAGGGAGGGAACACCGGGGAGCTGTTTTTT. Amino acid sequence: CASSPNQGGNTGELFF. Combining the CDR3 with reference TRBV5-1 and TRBJ2-2 gives the whole variable domain KAGVTQTPRYLIKTRGQQVTLSCSPISGHRSVSWYQQTPGQGLQFLFEYFSETQRNKGNFPGRFSGRQFSNSRSEMNVSTLELGDSALYLCASSPNQGGNTGELFFGEGSRLTVL.

This clonotype came up many times. The genes are TRBV2 and TRBJ1-1; D perhaps matches TRBD1 (5 bases). The germline V gene encodes CDR1 SNHLY and CDR2 FYNNEI. Trimming shortened V by 7 bases and J by 0 bases, and 9 bases separated the two germline ends. CDR3 size: 13 residues. The chain's CDR3 is CASNRGLNTEAFF. The CDR3 nucleotides are TGTGCCAGCAACCGGGGGTTGAACACTGAAGCTTTCTTT.

A few counts support this clonotype. This rearrangement joins TRBV20-1 to TRBJ2-2; 14 bases map to TRBD2. The CDR3 covers 16 residues. Germline V gives CDR1 DFQATT, CDR2 SNEGSKA (reference sequence). V was clipped by 2 bases and J by 5 bases; unmatched bases: 4. CDR3 region: CSARSGTSGGTGELFF. The CDR3 DNA is TGCAGTGCTAGAAGCGGGACTAGCGGGGGAACCGGGGAGCTGTTTTTT.

This chain links TRBV6-5 with TRBJ2-1; weak D call: TRBD2 (6 bases). Trimming cost V 6 bases and J 5 bases, with 17 bases left between them. The germline CDR1 and CDR2 sequences are MNHEY and SVGAGI. The CDR3 is made up of 15 amino acids. The chain's CDR3 is CASSYLAGNNNEQFF. The CDR3 region has the DNA TGTGCCAGCAGCTACCTGGCGGGGAACAACAATGAGCAGTTCTTC.

This chain connects TRBV29-1 to TRBJ2-2; D is undetermined. Germline CDR1 and CDR2: SQVTM and ANQGSEA. Trimming removed 7 bases from V and 7 bases from J, with 13 bases in between. CDR3 length: 12 amino acids. The CDR3 DNA reads TGCAGCGCCTCCAGGATGGGCGGGGAGCTGTTTTTT. Protein sequence: CSASRMGGELFF.

This clonotype occurred a few times. This chain joins TRBV6-5 and TRBJ1-2, with unresolved D. This CDR3 spans 15 amino acids. The V gene lost 4 bases and the J gene lost 2 bases, with 14 bases spanning the gap. Germline V gene data show CDR1 as MNHEY and CDR2 as SVGAGI. The CDR3 region has the DNA TGTGCCAGCAGTTCCAATCCTGGAGCCAACTATGGCTACACCTTC. Translating gives CASSSNPGANYGYTF.

V is TRBV5-5 and J is TRBJ2-7; no definite D call. The V gene lost 4 bases and the J gene lost 4 bases, with 24 bases spanning the gap. Germline V CDR1 and CDR2: SGHKS, YYEKEE (reference sequence). This CDR3 is 17 amino acids long. Here the CDR3 DNA reads TGTGCCAGCAGCCGAGCATGGCCCGGAGATGGAACTTACGAGCAGTACGTC. Its translation: CASSRAWPGDGTYEQYV.

This clonotype was observed a handful of times. This chain joins TRBV20-1 and TRBJ1-4; D remains ambiguous. CDR1 is DFQATT and CDR2 is SNEGSKA in the germline V gene (reference sequence). The ends were cut back, 0 bases at V and 0 bases at J, with 8 bases in the middle. The CDR3 contains 15 residues. CDR3 DNA: TGCAGTGCTAGAGATCCCCTAGCAACTAATGAAAAACTGTTTTTT. It specifies CSARDPLATNEKLFF.

The V gene is TRBV30, the J gene TRBJ1-3; D is unclear. Deletions cut 1 base from V and 0 bases from J, with 1 base between. In germline, CDR1 is GTSNPN, CDR2 SVGIG (reference sequence). This CDR3 comprises 12 residues. This CDR3 is CAWSDSGNTIYF. The CDR3 nucleotides are TGTGCCTGGAGTGACTCTGGAAACACCATATATTTT. Full variable domain (remainder filled in from reference TRBV30 and TRBJ1-3): SQTIHQWPATLVQPVGSPLSLECTVEGTSNPNLYWYRQAAGRGLQLLFYSVGIGQISSEVPQNLSASRPQDRQFILSSKKLLLSDSGFYLCAWSDSGNTIYFGEGSWLTVV.

This clonotype was seen at least ten times. This chain joins TRBV7-8 and TRBJ2-7, with D unresolved. Germline V gene data show CDR1 as SGHVS and CDR2 as FQNEAQ. The CDR3 sequence is 14 residues long. V was cut by 5 bases and J by 1 base, with 12 bases left in between. The CDR3 nucleotides are TGTGCCAGCAGCCCCCACGAAATTTCCTACGAGCAGTACGTC. It specifies CASSPHEISYEQYV.

The chain uses TRBV5-1 and TRBJ1-2; D is unclear. V lost 2 bases and J lost 5, with 10 bases in between. The CDR3 contains 13 residues. Per germline, CDR1 SGHRS and CDR2 YFSETQ. Here the CDR3 DNA reads TGCGCCAGCAGCTTACCAGACCCTTATGGCTACACCTTC. This sequence encodes CASSLPDPYGYTF.

The genes are TRBV5-1 and TRBJ2-5; TRBD2 might be the D (5 bases). Germline V gives CDR1 SGHRS, CDR2 YFSETQ. The CDR3 extends over 15 amino acids. V lost 0 bases to trimming and J lost 5 bases, with 14 bases between them. CDR3 region: CASSLGRGGIETQYF. As DNA, the CDR3 is TGCGCCAGCAGCTTGGGTCGGGGTGGGATCGAGACCCAGTACTTC. The variable domain in full, with the rest retrieved from reference TRBV5-1 and TRBJ2-5, is KAGVTQTPRYLIKTRGQQVTLSCSPISGHRSVSWYQQTPGQGLQFLFEYFSETQRNKGNFPGRFSGRQFSNSRSEMNVSTLELGDSALYLCASSLGRGGIETQYFGPGTRLLVL.

This chain connects TRBV12-3 or TRBV12-4 to TRBJ1-6, with D unresolved. Trimming left V 2 bases short and J 8 bases short, with 16 bases between. There are 16 residues in the CDR3. DNA of the CDR3: TGTGCCAGCAGTTTATCGAGAAGGGCAGGTCATTCACCCCTCCACTTT. This encodes CASSLSRRAGHSPLHF.

The chain is built from TRBV6-5 and TRBJ2-5, with unresolved D. V was clipped by 0 bases and J by 2 bases, with 10 bases between them. Germline CDR1 reads MNHEY; CDR2 reads SVGAGI. The CDR3 extends over 15 amino acids. The CDR3, as DNA: TGTGCCAGCAGTTACTCGATACTCAGACAAGAGACCCAGTACTTC. Its translation: CASSYSILRQETQYF.

This clonotype has just a few counts. The chain couples TRBV5-6 to TRBJ1-3, with TRBD1 identical over 8 bases. Per germline, CDR1 SGHDT and CDR2 YYEEEE. Trimming removed 10 bases from V and 8 bases from J; junction bases left unmatched: 11. The CDR3 length is 13 residues. The CDR3 reads CAASGQAQDTIYF. The CDR3 coding sequence is TGTGCCGCCTCGGGACAGGCACAGGACACCATATATTTT.

This chain uses TRBV5-4 with TRBJ2-1; TRBD2 matches 8 bases. The germline V gene encodes CDR1 SGHNT and CDR2 YYREEE (reference sequence). The junction had 6 bases not matched to a gene; V was cut back by 0 bases and J by 1 base. The CDR3 has 17 residues. Written as DNA, the CDR3 is TGTGCCAGCAGCTTGGCGGGAGGGGAAAGATCCTACAATGAGCAGTTCTTC. As protein: CASSLAGGERSYNEQFF. Based on the CDR3 plus reference TRBV5-4 and TRBJ2-1, the full variable domain is ETGVTQSPTHLIKTRGQQVTLRCSSQSGHNTVSWYQQALGQGPQFIFQYYREEENGRGNFPPRFSGLQFPNYSSELNVNALELDDSALYLCASSLAGGERSYNEQFFGPGTRLTVL.